This T cell receptor beta chain derives from a study of a mutant IDH1 vaccine in newly diagnosed glioma. Notes on the study in general: Alterations occurring in top peripheral T cell clonotypes seemed unrelated to pseudoprogression. It was 80% to 95% of patients that developed vaccine-induced immune responses.

Clones were read by immunoSEQ multiplex PCR, and TCRdb kept only the in-frame ones, dropping some. The sample has approximately 54,000 clones, roughly 80% seen once. Germline CDR1 reads MNHEY; CDR2 reads SVGAGI. Trimming pared 10 bases from V and 6 bases from J, leaving 21 bases between. This CDR3 has 14 amino acids. On this clone itself: Its antigen is as yet unknown.

Time point indicated: baseline, week 1 (first vaccination visit). Described treatment: pre-vaccination baseline after standard-of-care therapy. The receptor's source is a young man with glioma. This specimen was PBMCs, taken from a glioma patient treated with radiotherapy, temozolomide or both. The rearrangement joins TRBV6-5 to TRBJ1-1; D possibly corresponds to TRBD1 (5 bases). The CDR3 DNA reads TGTGCCACGAGCCGGGACCGGGGTATGGCTGAAGCTTTCTTT. Protein product: CATSRDRGMAEAFF.